What follows is one T cell receptor beta chain and its context. Its antigen is currently unknown. Constant-segment primers served in 5'RACE that generated TCR alpha and TCR beta cDNA libraries bearing sample barcodes and UMIs. TCRdb fed the 5' RACE reads into MiXCR, producing one record per CDR3 protein. There are fewer than 550,000 distinct CDR3 sequences in the sample; around 18% occur only once, and 8.4% lies in the top ten. This specimen comes from a study of T-cell memory formation after mild COVID-19. General study findings and limits: CD4+ contracting clones were found mainly in CM and EM, and CD8+ ones in EMRA. Prior to infection, memory already included some responding clones, suggesting cross-reactive memory joined. In second-wave clones peaking day 37, SARS-CoV-2 specificity remained unconfirmed.

The CDR3 has 13 amino acids. Germline V CDR1 and CDR2: SGHRS, YFSETQ. Deletions cut 1 base from V and 2 bases from J, with 6 bases between. The clonotype originates from an adult woman who had mild COVID-19 (a few samples of this study predate the infection). Cell type and time point are not known. The rearrangement links TRBV5-1 to TRBJ1-2; D remains ambiguous. The sequencing sample was made of PBMCs or a T cell subset sorted from them (not recorded which). Written as DNA, the CDR3 is TGCGCCAGCAGCTTGAACCTAAACTATGGCTACACCTTC. Its protein product is CASSLNLNYGYTF.